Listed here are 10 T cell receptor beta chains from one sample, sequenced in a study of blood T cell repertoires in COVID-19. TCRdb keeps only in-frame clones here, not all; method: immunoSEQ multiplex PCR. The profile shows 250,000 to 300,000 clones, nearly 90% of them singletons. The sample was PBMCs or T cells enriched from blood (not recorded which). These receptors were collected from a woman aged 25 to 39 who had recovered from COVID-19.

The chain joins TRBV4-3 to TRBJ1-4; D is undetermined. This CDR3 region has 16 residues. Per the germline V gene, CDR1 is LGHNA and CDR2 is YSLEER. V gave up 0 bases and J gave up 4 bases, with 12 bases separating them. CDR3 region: CASSQDLQQSNEKLFF. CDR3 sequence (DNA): TGCGCCAGCAGCCAAGATTTACAGCAGAGTAATGAAAAACTGTTTTTT.

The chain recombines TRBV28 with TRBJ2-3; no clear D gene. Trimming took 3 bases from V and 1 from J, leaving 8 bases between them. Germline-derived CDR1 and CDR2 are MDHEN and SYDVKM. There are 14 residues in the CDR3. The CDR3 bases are TGTGCCAGCAGTTTTAGCCGGGGCACAGATACGCAGTATTTT. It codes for CASSFSRGTDTQYF.

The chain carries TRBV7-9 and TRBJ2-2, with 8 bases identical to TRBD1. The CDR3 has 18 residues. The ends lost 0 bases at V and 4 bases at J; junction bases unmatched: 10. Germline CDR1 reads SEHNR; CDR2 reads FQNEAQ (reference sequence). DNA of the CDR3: TGTGCCAGCAGCTTAGCACCCGAGGGGACAGGACCCACCGGGGAGCTGTTTTTT. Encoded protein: CASSLAPEGTGPTGELFF.

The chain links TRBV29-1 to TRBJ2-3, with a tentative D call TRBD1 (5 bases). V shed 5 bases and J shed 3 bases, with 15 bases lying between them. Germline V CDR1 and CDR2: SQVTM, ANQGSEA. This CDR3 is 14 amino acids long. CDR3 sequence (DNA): TGCAGCGTTCGTCGTGGCAGGGATACAGATACGCAGTATTTT. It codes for CSVRRGRDTDTQYF.

CDR3 residues: CASSFGGLAGGPSNEQFF. In DNA, the CDR3 is TGTGCCAGCAGCTTCGGGGGACTAGCGGGAGGGCCTAGTAATGAGCAGTTCTTC. This sequence joins TRBV11-3 and TRBJ2-1; TRBD2 aligns across 16 bases. From germline, CDR1 is SGHNT and CDR2 YENEEA. CDR3 length: 18 amino acids. The trim removed 3 bases at V and 7 bases at J, leaving 9 bases unmatched.

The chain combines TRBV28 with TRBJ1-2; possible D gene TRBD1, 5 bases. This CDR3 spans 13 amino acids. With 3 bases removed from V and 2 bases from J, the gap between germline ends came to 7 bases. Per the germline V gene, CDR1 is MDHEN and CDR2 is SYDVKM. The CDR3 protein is CASSFTGNYGYTF. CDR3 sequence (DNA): TGTGCCAGCAGTTTTACAGGAAACTATGGCTACACCTTC.

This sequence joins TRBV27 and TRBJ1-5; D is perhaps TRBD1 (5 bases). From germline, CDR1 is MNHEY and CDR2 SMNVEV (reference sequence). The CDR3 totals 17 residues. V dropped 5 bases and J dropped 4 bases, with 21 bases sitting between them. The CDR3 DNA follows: TGTGCCAGCAGTCCGATCCTTAAGAGGGGAGGAAATCAGCCCCAGCATTTT. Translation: CASSPILKRGGNQPQHF.

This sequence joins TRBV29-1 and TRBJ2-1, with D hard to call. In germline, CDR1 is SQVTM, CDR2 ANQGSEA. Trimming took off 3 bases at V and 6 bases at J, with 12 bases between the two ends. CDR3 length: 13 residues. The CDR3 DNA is TGCAGCGTTGAGCTAGTAATAGGCAATGAGCAGTTCTTC. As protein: CSVELVIGNEQFF.

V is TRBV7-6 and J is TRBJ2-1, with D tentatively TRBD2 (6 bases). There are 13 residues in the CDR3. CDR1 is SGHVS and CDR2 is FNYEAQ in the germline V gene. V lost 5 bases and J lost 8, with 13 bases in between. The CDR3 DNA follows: TGTGCCAGCAGCCCGGGACTTTTCCATGAGCAGTTCTTC. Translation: CASSPGLFHEQFF.

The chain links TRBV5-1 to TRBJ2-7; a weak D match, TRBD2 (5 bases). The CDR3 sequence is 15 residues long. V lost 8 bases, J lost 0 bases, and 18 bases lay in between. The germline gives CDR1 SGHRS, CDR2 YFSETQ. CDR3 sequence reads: CASTKSGSVSYEQYF. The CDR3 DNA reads TGCGCCAGTACAAAGAGTGGGAGCGTCTCCTACGAGCAGTACTTC.